This T cell receptor (beta chain) was profiled in a study of blood T cell repertoires in COVID-19. Study-level information: Sample material is recorded as cDNA or gDNA derived from T cells, B-cell-depleted T cells, or PBMCs.

V lost 0 bases and J lost 4; bases outside the gene matches: 4. CDR3 length: 15 amino acids. The germline CDR1 and CDR2 sequences are SNHLY and FYNNEI. Per the original data handling: Reference gene primer amplification gave nucleated cell count estimates. Produced via immunoSEQ multiplex PCR; TCRdb's table is partial and in-frame only. V and J calls and clone size are those listed in that table; D and trimming were worked out from the DNA. Here the sample spans some 120,000 clones, about 77% being singletons. The TCR sequence derives from an older man with acute or convalescent COVID-19. What was sequenced was peripheral blood. This rearrangement joins TRBV2 to TRBJ1-2; 8 bases agree with TRBD1. DNA for the CDR3: TGTGCCAGCAGTGAAGCCGGGACAGGCCGCTATGGCTACACCTTC. The encoded protein is CASSEAGTGRYGYTF.